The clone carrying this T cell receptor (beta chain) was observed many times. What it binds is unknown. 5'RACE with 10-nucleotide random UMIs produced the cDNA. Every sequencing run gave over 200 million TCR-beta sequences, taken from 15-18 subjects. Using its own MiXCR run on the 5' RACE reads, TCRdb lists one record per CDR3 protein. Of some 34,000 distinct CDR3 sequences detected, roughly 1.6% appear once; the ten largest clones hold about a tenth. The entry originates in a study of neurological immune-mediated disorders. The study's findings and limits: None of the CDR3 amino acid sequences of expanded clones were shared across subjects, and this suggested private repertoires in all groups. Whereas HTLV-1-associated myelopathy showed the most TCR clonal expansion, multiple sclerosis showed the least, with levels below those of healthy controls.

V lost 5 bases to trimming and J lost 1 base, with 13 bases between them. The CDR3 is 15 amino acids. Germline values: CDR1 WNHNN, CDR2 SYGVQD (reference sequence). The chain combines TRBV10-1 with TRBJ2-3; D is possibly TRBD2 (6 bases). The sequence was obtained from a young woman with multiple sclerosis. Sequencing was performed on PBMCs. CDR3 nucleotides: TGCGCCAGCAGTTTTGGCGGGGTCGGCACAGATACGCAGTATTTT. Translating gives CASSFGGVGTDTQYF.